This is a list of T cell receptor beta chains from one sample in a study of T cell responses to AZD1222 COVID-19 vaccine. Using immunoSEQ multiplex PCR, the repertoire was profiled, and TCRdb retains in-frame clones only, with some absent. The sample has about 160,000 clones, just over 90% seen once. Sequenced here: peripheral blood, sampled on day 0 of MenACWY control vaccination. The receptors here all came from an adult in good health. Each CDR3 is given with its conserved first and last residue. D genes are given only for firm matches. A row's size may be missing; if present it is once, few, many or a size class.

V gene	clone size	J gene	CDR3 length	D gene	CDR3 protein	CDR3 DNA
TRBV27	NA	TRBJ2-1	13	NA	CASSLFQGLEQFF	TGTGCCAGCAGTTTATTCCAGGGCTTGGAGCAGTTCTTC
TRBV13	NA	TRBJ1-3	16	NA	CASSSNPSTDGNTIYF	TGTGCCAGCAGCTCTAACCCCTCAACAGATGGAAACACCATATATTTT
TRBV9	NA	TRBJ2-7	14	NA	CASSGGPSSYEQYF	TGTGCCAGCAGCGGGGGTCCAAGCTCCTACGAGCAGTACTTC
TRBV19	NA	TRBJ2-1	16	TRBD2	CASSRPSGNSYNEQFF	TGTGCCAGTAGTAGACCTAGCGGAAACTCCTACAATGAGCAGTTCTTC
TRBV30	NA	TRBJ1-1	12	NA	CAWSEGNTEAFF	TGTGCCTGGAGTGAGGGGAACACTGAAGCTTTCTTT
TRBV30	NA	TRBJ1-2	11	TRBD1	CAWSDWTGTLF	TGTGCCTGGAGTGACTGGACAGGGACCCTCTTC
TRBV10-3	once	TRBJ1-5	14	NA	CAISDHTADQPQHF	TGTGCCATCAGTGATCATACTGCCGATCAGCCCCAGCATTTT
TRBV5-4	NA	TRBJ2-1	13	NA	CASSTYTGVEQFF	TGTGCCAGCAGCACCTACACAGGAGTCGAGCAGTTCTTC
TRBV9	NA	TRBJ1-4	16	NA	CASSRGNKATNEKLFF	TGTGCCAGCAGCAGGGGGAACAAGGCAACTAATGAAAAACTGTTTTTT
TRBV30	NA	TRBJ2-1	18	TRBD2	CACFVNPTSGRAHDEQFF	TGTGCCTGCTTCGTCAACCCAACTAGCGGGAGGGCCCACGATGAGCAGTTCTTC